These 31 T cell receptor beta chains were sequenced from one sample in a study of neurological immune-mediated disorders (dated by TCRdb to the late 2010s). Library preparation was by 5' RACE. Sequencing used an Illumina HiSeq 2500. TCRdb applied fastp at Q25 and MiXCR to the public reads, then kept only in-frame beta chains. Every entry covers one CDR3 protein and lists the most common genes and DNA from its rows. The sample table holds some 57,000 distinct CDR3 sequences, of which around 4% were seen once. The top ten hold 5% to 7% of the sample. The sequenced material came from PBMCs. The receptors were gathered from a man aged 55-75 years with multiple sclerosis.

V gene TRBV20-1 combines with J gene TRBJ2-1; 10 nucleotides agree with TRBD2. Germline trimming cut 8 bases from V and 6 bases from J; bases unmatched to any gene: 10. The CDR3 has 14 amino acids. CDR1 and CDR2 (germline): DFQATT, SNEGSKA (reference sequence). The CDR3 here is CSSRGAGGGNEQFF. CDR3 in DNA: TGCAGTTCCCGGGGAGCGGGGGGGGGCAATGAGCAGTTCTTC.

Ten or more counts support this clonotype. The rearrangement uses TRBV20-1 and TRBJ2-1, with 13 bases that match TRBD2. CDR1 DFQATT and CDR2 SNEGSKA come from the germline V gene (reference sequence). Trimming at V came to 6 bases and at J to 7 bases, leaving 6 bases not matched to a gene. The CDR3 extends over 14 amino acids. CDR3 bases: TGCAGTGCAGAACTAGCGGGAGGGTGGAATGAGCAGTTCTTC. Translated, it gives CSAELAGGWNEQFF.

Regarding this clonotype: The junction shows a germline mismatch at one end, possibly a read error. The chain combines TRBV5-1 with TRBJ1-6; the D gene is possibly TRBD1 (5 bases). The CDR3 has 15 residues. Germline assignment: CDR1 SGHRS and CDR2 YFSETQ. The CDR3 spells CASSLERSGDSTLNF. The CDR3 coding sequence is TGCGCCAGCAGCTTGGAACGGTCGGGGGATTCAACCCTCAACTTT.

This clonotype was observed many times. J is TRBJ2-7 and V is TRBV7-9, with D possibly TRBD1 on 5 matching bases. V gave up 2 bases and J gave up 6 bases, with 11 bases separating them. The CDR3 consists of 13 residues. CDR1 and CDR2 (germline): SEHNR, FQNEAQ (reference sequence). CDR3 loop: CASSLKGSSEQYF. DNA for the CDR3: TGTGCCAGCAGCTTAAAGGGGTCTAGCGAGCAGTACTTC.

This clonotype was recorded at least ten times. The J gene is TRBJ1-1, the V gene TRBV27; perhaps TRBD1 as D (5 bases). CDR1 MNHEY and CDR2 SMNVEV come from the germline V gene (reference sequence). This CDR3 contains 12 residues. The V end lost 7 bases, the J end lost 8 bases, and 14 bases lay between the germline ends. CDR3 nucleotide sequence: TGTGCCAGCATTCAGGGCCTGGGGGAAGCTTTCTTT. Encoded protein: CASIQGLGEAFF.

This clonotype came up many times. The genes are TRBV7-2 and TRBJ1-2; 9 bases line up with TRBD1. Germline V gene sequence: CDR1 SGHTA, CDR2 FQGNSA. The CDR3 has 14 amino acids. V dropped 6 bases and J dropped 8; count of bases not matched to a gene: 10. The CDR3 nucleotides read TGTGCCAGCAGAGCACCGGGACAGGGTCGAGGCTACACCTTC. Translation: CASRAPGQGRGYTF.

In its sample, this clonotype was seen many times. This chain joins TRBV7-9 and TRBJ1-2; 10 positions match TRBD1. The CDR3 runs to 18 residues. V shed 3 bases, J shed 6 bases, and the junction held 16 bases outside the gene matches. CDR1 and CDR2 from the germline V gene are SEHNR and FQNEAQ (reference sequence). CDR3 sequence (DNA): TGTGCCAGCAGCTTTAAAGGATCCGATACGGGACAGGGGAATGGCTACACCTTC. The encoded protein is CASSFKGSDTGQGNGYTF.

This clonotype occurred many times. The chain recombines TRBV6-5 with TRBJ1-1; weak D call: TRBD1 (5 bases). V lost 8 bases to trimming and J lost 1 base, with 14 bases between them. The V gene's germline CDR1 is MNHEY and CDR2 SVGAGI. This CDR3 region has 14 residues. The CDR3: CASATGDSNTEAFF. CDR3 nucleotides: TGTGCCAGCGCTACCGGGGACTCGAACACTGAAGCTTTCTTT.

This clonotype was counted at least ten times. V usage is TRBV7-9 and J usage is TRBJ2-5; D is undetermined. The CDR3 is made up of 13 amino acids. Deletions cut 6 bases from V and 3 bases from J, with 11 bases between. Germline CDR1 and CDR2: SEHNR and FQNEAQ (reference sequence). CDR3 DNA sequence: TGTGCCAGCAGTCTACCCGGAGAAGAGACCCAGTACTTC. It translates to CASSLPGEETQYF.

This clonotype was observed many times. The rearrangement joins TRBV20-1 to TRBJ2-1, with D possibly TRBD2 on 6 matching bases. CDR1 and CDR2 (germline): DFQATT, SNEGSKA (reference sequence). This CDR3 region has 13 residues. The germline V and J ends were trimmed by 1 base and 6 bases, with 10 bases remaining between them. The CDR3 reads CSARAGVGNEQFF. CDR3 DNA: TGCAGTGCTAGAGCGGGAGTGGGCAATGAGCAGTTCTTC.

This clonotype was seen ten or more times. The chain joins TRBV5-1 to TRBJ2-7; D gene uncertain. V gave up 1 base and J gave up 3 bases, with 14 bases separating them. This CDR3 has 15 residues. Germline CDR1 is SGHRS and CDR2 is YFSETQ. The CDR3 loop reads CASSLRSGSYYEQYF. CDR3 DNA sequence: TGCGCCAGCAGCTTGAGGTCGGGCTCCTACTACGAGCAGTACTTC.

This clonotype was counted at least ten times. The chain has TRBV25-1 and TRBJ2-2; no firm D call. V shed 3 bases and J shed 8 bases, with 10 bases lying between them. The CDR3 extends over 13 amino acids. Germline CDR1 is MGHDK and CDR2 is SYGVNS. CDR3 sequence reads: CASSDLGRGELFF. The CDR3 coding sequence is TGTGCCAGCAGTGACCTAGGTCGGGGGGAGCTGTTTTTT.

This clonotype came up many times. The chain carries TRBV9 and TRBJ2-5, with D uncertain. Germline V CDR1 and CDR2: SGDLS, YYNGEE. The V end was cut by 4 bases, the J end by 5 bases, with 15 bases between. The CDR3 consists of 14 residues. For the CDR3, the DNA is TGTGCCAGCAGCCCCGGTTTTGCGGCGGAGACCCAGTACTTC. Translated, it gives CASSPGFAAETQYF. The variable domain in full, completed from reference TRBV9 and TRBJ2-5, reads DSGVTQTPKHLITATGQRVTLRCSPRSGDLSVYWYQQSLDQGLQFLIQYYNGEERAKGNILERFSAQQFPDLHSELNLSSLELGDSALYFCASSPGFAAETQYFGPGTRLLVL.

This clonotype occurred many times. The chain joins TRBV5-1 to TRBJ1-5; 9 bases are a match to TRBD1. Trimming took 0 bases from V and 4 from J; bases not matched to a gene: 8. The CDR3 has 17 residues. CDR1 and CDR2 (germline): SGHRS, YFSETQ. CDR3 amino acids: CASSLGMGQGGNQPQHF. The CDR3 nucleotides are TGCGCCAGCAGCTTGGGGATGGGACAGGGAGGGAATCAGCCCCAGCATTTT.

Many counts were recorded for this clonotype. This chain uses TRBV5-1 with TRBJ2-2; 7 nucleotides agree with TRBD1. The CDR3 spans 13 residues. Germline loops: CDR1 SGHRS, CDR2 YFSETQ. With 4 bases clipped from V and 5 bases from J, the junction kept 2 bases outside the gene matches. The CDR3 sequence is CASSRQGTGELFF. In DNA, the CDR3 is TGCGCCAGCAGCCGACAGGGAACCGGGGAGCTGTTTTTT. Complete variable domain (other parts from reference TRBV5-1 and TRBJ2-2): KAGVTQTPRYLIKTRGQQVTLSCSPISGHRSVSWYQQTPGQGLQFLFEYFSETQRNKGNFPGRFSGRQFSNSRSEMNVSTLELGDSALYLCASSRQGTGELFFGEGSRLTVL.

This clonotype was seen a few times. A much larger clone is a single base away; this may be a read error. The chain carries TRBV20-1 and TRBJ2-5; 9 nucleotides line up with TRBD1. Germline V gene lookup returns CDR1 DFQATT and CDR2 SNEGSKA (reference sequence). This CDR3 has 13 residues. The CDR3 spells CSAQNRGRETKYF. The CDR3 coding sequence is TGCAGTGCCCAAAACAGGGGGCGGGAGACCAAGTACTTC.

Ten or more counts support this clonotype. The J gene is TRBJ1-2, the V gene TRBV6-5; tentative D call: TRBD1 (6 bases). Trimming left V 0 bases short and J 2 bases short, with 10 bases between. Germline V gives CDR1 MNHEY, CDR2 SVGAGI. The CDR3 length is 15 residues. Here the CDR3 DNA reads TGTGCCAGCAGTTACTCCTGGGGGCGAAACTATGGCTACACCTTC. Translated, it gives CASSYSWGRNYGYTF.

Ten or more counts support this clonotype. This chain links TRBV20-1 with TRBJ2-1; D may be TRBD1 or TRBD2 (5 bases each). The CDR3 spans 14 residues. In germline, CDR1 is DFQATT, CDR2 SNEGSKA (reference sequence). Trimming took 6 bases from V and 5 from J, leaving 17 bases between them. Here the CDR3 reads CSALGPRADNEQFF. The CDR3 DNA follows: TGCAGTGCCCTGGGACCCCGGGCGGACAATGAGCAGTTCTTC.

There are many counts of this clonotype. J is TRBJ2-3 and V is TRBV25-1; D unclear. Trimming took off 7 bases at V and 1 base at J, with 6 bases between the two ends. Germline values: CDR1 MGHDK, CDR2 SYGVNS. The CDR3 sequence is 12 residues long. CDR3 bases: TGTGCCAGCAATAGGGGCACAGATACGCAGTATTTT. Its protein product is CASNRGTDTQYF.

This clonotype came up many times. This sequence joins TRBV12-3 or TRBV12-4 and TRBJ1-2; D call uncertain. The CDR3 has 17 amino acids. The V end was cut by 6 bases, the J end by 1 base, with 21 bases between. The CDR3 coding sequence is TGTGCCAGCAGGGAATCAACTGGGGTCCGGGGTAACTATGGCTACACCTTC. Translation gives CASRESTGVRGNYGYTF.

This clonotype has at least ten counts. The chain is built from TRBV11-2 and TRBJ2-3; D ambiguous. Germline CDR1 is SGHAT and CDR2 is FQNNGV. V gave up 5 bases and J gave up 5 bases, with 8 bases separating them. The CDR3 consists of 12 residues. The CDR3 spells CASSPVGDTQYF. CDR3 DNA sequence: TGTGCCAGCAGCCCCGTGGGAGATACGCAGTATTTT.

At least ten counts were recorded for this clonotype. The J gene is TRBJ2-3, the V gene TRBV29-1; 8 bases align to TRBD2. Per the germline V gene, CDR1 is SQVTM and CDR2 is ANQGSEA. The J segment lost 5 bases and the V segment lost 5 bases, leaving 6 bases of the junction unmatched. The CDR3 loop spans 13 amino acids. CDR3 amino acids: CSVNAAGGDTQYF. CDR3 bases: TGCAGCGTTAATGCCGCGGGAGGAGATACGCAGTATTTT.

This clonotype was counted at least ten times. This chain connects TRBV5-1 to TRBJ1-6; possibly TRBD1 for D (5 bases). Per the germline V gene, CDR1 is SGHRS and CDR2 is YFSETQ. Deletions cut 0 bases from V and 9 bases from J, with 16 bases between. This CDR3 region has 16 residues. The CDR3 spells CASSLAGSGLSSPLHF. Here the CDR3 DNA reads TGCGCCAGCAGCTTGGCCGGGTCAGGGTTGAGTTCACCCCTCCACTTT.

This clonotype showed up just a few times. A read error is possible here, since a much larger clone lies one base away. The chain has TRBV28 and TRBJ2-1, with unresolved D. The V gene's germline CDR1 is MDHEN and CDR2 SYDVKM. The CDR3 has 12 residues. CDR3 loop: CDSSFKGYEQFF. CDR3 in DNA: TGTGACAGCAGTTTTAAAGGCTATGAGCAGTTCTTC.

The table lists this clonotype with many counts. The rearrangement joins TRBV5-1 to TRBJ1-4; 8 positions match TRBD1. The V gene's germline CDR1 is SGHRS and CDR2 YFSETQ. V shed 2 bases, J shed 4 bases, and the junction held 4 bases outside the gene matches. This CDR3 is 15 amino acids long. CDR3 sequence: CASSFDRGHNEKLFF. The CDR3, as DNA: TGCGCCAGCAGCTTCGACAGGGGTCATAATGAAAAACTGTTTTTT.

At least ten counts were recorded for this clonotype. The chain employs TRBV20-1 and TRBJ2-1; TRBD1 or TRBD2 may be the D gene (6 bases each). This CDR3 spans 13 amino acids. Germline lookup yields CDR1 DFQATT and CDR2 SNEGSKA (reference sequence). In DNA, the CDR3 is TGCAGGGGGGGACAAAGTTCCGCCAATGAGCAGTTCTTC. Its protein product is CRGGQSSANEQFF.

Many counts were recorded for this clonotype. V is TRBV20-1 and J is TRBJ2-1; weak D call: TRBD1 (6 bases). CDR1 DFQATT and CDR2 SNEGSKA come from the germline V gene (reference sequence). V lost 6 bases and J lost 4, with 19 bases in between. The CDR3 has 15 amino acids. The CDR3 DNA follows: TGCAGTGCACCCCTTAAAGGGGGAGCTTACAATGAGCAGTTCTTC. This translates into CSAPLKGGAYNEQFF.

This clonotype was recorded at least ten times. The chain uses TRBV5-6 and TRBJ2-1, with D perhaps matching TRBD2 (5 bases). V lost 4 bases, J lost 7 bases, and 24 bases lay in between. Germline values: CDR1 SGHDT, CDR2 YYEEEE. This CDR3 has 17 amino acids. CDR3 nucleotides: TGTGCCAGCAGCACCCCTGTAGAGACTATACGAGGGAATGAGCAGTTCTTC. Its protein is CASSTPVETIRGNEQFF. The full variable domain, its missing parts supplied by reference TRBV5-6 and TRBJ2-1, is DAGVTQSPTHLIKTRGQQVTLRCSPKSGHDTVSWYQQALGQGPQFIFQYYEEEERQRGNFPDRFSGHQFPNYSSELNVNALLLGDSALYLCASSTPVETIRGNEQFFGPGTRLTVL.

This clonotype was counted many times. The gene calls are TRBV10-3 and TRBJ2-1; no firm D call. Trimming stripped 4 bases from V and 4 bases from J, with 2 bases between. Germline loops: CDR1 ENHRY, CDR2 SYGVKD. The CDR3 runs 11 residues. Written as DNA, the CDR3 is TGTGCCATCAGTGGTTACAATGAGCAGTTCTTC. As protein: CAISGYNEQFF.

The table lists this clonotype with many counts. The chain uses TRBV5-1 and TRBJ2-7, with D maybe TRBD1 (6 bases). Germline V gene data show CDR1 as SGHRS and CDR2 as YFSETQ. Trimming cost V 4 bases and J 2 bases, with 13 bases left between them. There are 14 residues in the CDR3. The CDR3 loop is CASSIGQITYEQYF. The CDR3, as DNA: TGCGCCAGCAGCATCGGACAGATCACCTACGAGCAGTACTTC.

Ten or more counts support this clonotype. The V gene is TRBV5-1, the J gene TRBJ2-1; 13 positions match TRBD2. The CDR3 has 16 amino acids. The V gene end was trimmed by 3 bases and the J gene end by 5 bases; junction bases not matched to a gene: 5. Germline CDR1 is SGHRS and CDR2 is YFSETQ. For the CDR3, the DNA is TGCGCCAGCAGCTCGGGACTAGCGGGACCCAACAATGAGCAGTTCTTC. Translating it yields CASSSGLAGPNNEQFF.